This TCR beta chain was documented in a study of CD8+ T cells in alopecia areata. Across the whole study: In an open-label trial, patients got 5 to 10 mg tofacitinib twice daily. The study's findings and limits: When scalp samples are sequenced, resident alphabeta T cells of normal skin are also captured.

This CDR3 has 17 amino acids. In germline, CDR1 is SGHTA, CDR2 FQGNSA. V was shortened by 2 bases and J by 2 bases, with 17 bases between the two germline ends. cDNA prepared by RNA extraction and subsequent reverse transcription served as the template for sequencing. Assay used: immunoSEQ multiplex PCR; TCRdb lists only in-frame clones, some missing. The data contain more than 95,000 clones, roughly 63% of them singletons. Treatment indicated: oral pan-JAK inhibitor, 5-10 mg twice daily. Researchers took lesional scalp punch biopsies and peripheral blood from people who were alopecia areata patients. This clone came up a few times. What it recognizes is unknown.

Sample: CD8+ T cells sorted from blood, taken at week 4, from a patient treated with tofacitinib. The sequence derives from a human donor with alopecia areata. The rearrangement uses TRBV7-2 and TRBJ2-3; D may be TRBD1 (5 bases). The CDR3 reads CASSLNVALGVTDTQYF. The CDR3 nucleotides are TGTGCCAGCAGCTTAAATGTGGCCCTAGGGGTCACAGATACGCAGTATTTT.